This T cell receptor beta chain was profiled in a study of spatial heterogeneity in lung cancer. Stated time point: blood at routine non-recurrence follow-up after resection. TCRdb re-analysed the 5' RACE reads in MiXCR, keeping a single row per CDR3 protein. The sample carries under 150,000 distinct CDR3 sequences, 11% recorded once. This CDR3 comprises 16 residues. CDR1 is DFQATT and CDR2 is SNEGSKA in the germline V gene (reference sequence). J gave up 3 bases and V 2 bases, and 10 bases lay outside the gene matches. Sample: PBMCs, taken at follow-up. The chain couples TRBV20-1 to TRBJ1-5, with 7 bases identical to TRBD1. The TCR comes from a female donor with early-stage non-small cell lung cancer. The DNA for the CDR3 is TGCAGTGCTAGATTACATGGGGGACAGCCCAATCAGCCCCAGCATTTT. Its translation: CSARLHGGQPNQPQHF.